This T cell receptor (beta chain) was captured by sequencing in a study of T cell responses to AZD1222 COVID-19 vaccine (dated by TCRdb to 2020 to 2023). Background for the entire study: A total of approximately 240 trial participants underwent TCR sequencing, of whom around 210 had received two doses of AZD1222 and around 25 had received two doses of the MenACWY control vaccine. Enrollment into the trials was organized by age into subgroups of 18-55, 56-69 and 70-plus years, and those subgroups contained roughly 150, 30 and 60 TCR-sequenced participants, respectively. Results the study describes overall, beyond this receptor: In the small 56-69-year group, the increase in depth fell short of significance, most likely because of low power. Participants were mostly white British, with more females than males. The authors suggested clonal diversity may have been underestimated. Spike-specific TCR breadth and depth rose significantly after two AZD1222 doses compared with day 0 and with MenACWY recipients. Because no day 14 peak-response samples were available, repertoires were characterized only after the peak T cell response. The whole spike protein was spanned by vaccine-associated CD4 TCRs, and dominant responses were seen in regions 160-218 and 743-854. Conclusions about previously exposed vaccinees are limited because only six or seven AZD1222 recipients were SARS-CoV-2 seropositive at baseline. Reportedly, close to half of the unique spike-specific TCRs recognized epitopes lying outside the regions that are mutated in the B.1.351 and B.1.1.7 variants.

What the time point label conveys for this sample: about 28 days (+/-7) after the second vaccine dose. AZD1222 recipients given second doses at about 4 weeks or at about 12 weeks were pooled, since spike-specific TCR depth and breadth were not found to differ between the two schedules. Vaccinee samples were obtained from the UK trials COV001 and COV002, which included a single-blind randomized controlled phase 2/3 trial of AZD1222 (ChAdOx1 nCoV-19) in healthy adults. For TCRbeta chain sequencing, PBMC samples were collected from trial participants at day 0 and at day 28 after the second dose. This clone was detected only once. Its binding antigen is unknown. The record has no base qualities; no much larger clone is one base away. The CDR3 regions of human TCRbeta chains were subjected to immunosequencing. As for the original processing: TCRs in the repertoires were compared against a reference library of SARS-CoV-2-specific TCRs that had been generated with the MIRA antigen-specificity platform. Breadth was defined as the fraction of unique TCRs that were SARS-CoV-2-associated, and depth was defined as the fraction of total T cells that were SARS-CoV-2-associated. Using the MIRA data, every spike-specific TCR was mapped to the spike region that the TCR reacted to and assigned to either a CD4 or a CD8 class. Log10-transformed breadth and depth values were compared by one-way ANOVA with Sidak's multiple comparisons tests. What TCRdb holds here is the immuneACCESS table cut down to in-frame rearrangements. Part of the clones is not present; checked against another copy, under half of the missing clones reflect an unresolved V gene, and the others are unexplained. The V and J calls and clone size were taken over from that table, and D and trimming were inferred from the DNA. The sample table lists about 160,000 clones, around 93% of them with a count of one. Of the sample, about 3.8% is held by the ten largest clones.

Taken from the germline V gene, the CDR1 and CDR2 loops are SGHTA and FQGTGA. From its cysteine to its phenylalanine, the CDR3 spans 16 amino acids. Of all the DNA, just the CDR3 is kept, 48 bases in frame from base 1. V is trimmed back by 5 bases and J by 5 bases, and the junction contains 7 bases that no gene match accounts for. This specimen consisted of peripheral blood, obtained 28 days after the second AZD1222 dose. The chain employs TRBV7-3 and TRBJ2-5, and 14 junction bases match TRBD2. This clonotype originated in an adult who received the AZD1222 COVID-19 vaccine. The CDR3 protein sequence reads: CASSPTSGRAGETQYF. The DNA reads as follows: TGTGCCAGCAGCCCGACTAGCGGGAGGGCGGGGGAGACCCAGTACTTC. The CDR3, completed at both ends by the reference TRBV7-3 and TRBJ2-5 genes, gives the full variable domain GAGVSQTPSNKVTEKGKYVELRCDPISGHTALYWYRQSLGQGPEFLIYFQGTGAADDSGLPNDRFFAVRPEGSVSTLKIQRTERGDSAVYLCASSPTSGRAGETQYFGPGTRLLVL.